The 8 T cell receptor beta chains listed next were all sequenced from one sample in a study of cytomegalovirus exposure and HLA in healthy donors (dated by TCRdb to about 2017). The library was prepared using the immunoSEQ multiplex PCR assay. The multiplex PCR relied on a mix of 60 forward primers for TCR Vbeta segments and 13 reverse primers for TCR Jbeta segments. Imported from immuneACCESS, the table was reduced by TCRdb to in-frame sequences with V and J called. These copies leave out some clones; in studies compared against another copy, an unresolved V gene accounts for under half, and the cause of the remainder is not known. This sample holds 130,000 or so clones; around 77% were observed only once. Of the sample, more than 0.95% falls within the top ten clones. The sample consisted of PBMCs. These receptors originate from a man aged 50 or older in good health and CMV-seronegative.

The chain couples TRBV6-6 to TRBJ2-1; 7 positions match TRBD1. The ends lost 4 bases at V and 0 bases at J; junction bases unmatched: 3. Germline V gives CDR1 MNHNY, CDR2 SVGAGI (reference sequence). The CDR3 loop spans 15 amino acids. As DNA, the CDR3 is TGTGCCAGCAGTTTAAGACAGGGCTCCTACAATGAGCAGTTCTTC. It yields the protein CASSLRQGSYNEQFF.

The chain couples TRBV5-1 to TRBJ2-7, with 8 bases identical to TRBD1. CDR1 is SGHRS, CDR2 YFSETQ, per germline. CDR3 length equals 14 residues. The V gene end was trimmed by 1 base and the J gene end by 5 bases; junction bases not matched to a gene: 5. As DNA, the CDR3 is TGCGCCAGCAGCTTGCAGGACAGGGCCCACGAGCAGTACTTC. It encodes CASSLQDRAHEQYF. The full variable domain, in which reference TRBV5-1 and TRBJ2-7 provide the parts outside the CDR3, is KAGVTQTPRYLIKTRGQQVTLSCSPISGHRSVSWYQQTPGQGLQFLFEYFSETQRNKGNFPGRFSGRQFSNSRSEMNVSTLELGDSALYLCASSLQDRAHEQYFGPGTRLTVT.

J is TRBJ1-4 and V is TRBV2, with 7 bases lining up with TRBD1. Germline V gene lookup returns CDR1 SNHLY and CDR2 FYNNEI. This CDR3 comprises 15 residues. After removal of 5 bases from V and 8 bases from J, the junction contained 11 bases not matched to a gene. CDR3 sequence reads: CASSPTDRLREKLFF. The DNA for the CDR3 is TGTGCCAGCAGTCCGACGGACAGGTTGAGGGAAAAACTGTTTTTT.

This chain joins TRBV6-6 and TRBJ1-1; TRBD1 matches at 12 bases. V shed 5 bases, J shed 4 bases, and the junction held 5 bases outside the gene matches. The CDR3 sequence is 15 residues long. Looked up from germline, CDR1 is MNHNY and CDR2 is SVGAGI (reference sequence). The CDR3 loop reads CASSPGQGAVTEAFF. DNA for the CDR3: TGTGCCAGCAGTCCGGGACAGGGGGCAGTCACTGAAGCTTTCTTT.

CDR3 sequence (DNA): TGTGCCAGCTCACCAACCGCGACCTACGAGCAGTACTTC. It yields the protein CASSPTATYEQYF. The chain combines TRBV18 with TRBJ2-7; D is unresolved. Per germline, CDR1 KGHSH and CDR2 LQKENI. V was trimmed by 2 bases and J by 2 bases, leaving 7 bases between them. The CDR3 runs 13 residues.

This clone was counted once. The chain has TRBV28 and TRBJ2-2; no definite D call. Deletions cut 5 bases from V and 4 bases from J, with 14 bases between. This CDR3 spans 15 amino acids. The germline V gene encodes CDR1 MDHEN and CDR2 SYDVKM. CDR3 DNA: TGTGCCAGCAGTCCCTACCGGGTTATCACCGGGGAGCTGTTTTTT. Translation: CASSPYRVITGELFF.

The J gene is TRBJ1-2, the V gene TRBV7-9, with 9 nucleotides matching TRBD1. V lost 1 base, J lost 7 bases, and 4 bases stayed unmatched. The germline V gene encodes CDR1 SEHNR and CDR2 FQNEAQ (reference sequence). The CDR3 extends over 14 amino acids. The DNA of the CDR3 is TGTGCCAGCAGCTTAGTACAGGGGGCGCCTGGCTACACCTTC. Amino acids: CASSLVQGAPGYTF.

This clone was counted a few times. The CDR3 DNA reads as TGTGCCAGCATCCCCACGGTGGGGGGAGAGACCCAGTACTTC. Its translation: CASIPTVGGETQYF. The chain links TRBV6-6 to TRBJ2-5; perhaps TRBD2 as D (6 bases). Germline V gives CDR1 MNHNY, CDR2 SVGAGI (reference sequence). The CDR3 loop spans 14 amino acids. The V end was cut by 7 bases, the J end by 4 bases, with 16 bases between.